The 30 T cell receptor beta chains in this list originate from one sample, sequenced in a study of T cells in Graves' hyperthyroidism and ophthalmopathy (dated by TCRdb to 2018 to 2020). Receptor amplification or capture employed multiplex PCR. Data came from an Illumina HiSeq 2000. The TCR beta CDR3 regions were amplified from RNA transcripts. For the first round of RT-PCR on the TCR CDR3, the HTBI primer set was used together with the Qiagen OneStep RT-PCR kit. TCRdb redid the processing of the public reads, applying fastp at Q25 and MiXCR, and retained in-frame beta chains. All rows with the same CDR3 protein become a single entry with the most common DNA and genes. This sample is represented by about 350,000 distinct CDR3 sequences; approximately 15% of them were singletons. About 22% of the sample goes to the ten largest clones. The specimen sequenced was blood. The receptors originated from a woman in her 30s with Graves' hyperthyroidism.

The V gene is TRBV2, the J gene TRBJ2-1; D could derive from TRBD1 or TRBD2 (5 bases each). CDR1 is SNHLY and CDR2 is FYNNEI in the germline V gene. V lost 6 bases to trimming and J lost 5 bases, with 17 bases between them. The CDR3 is 15 residues long. The CDR3 nucleotides read TGTGCCAGCAGGTCCGGTGAAGGGGACGACAATGAGCAGTTCTTC. Amino acids: CASRSGEGDDNEQFF.

CDR3 bases: TGTGCCAGCAGCTTTGCGGGAGGTGGGGAGACCCAGTACTTC. This sequence encodes CASSFAGGGETQYF. The chain employs TRBV5-4 and TRBJ2-5, with 8 nucleotides matching TRBD2. This CDR3 comprises 14 residues. The J segment lost 5 bases and the V segment lost 2 bases, leaving 5 bases of the junction unmatched. Germline loops: CDR1 SGHNT, CDR2 YYREEE (reference sequence).

The rearrangement uses TRBV7-8 and TRBJ2-7; a weak D match, TRBD2 (6 bases). Trimming stripped 11 bases from V and 7 bases from J, with 24 bases between. Germline-derived CDR1 and CDR2 are SGHVS and FQNEAQ. This CDR3 has 14 residues. DNA of the CDR3: TGTGCCTCCAGGCGGGACGAAGCCCCTCGTGAGCAGTACTTC. This sequence encodes CASRRDEAPREQYF.

The rearrangement joins TRBV20-1 to TRBJ2-7; D possibly uses TRBD1 or TRBD2 (6 bases each). From germline, CDR1 is DFQATT and CDR2 SNEGSKA (reference sequence). Between the trimmed V and J ends, which lost 2 bases and 3 bases, there was a span of 11 bases. This CDR3 is 13 amino acids long. The DNA for the CDR3 is TGCAGTGCTAGATCGGGGGCAGACTACGAGCAGTACTTC. It is translated as CSARSGADYEQYF.

This clonotype was detected only a few times. The chain uses TRBV4-1 and TRBJ2-5, with D uncertain. The CDR3 has 15 amino acids. Per germline, CDR1 MGHRA and CDR2 YSYEKL. Trimming took off 0 bases at V and 1 base at J, with 9 bases between the two ends. CDR3: CASSQDWAPQETQYF. CDR3 coding DNA: TGCGCCAGCAGCCAAGATTGGGCCCCCCAAGAGACCCAGTACTTC.

This clonotype was seen ten or more times. The chain carries TRBV20-1 and TRBJ2-3, with TRBD2 matching 8 bases. Germline loops: CDR1 DFQATT, CDR2 SNEGSKA (reference sequence). The CDR3 sequence is 18 residues long. V lost 0 bases and J lost 3; bases outside the gene matches: 14. The CDR3 reads CSARDFFRSSGITDTQYF. The CDR3, as DNA: TGCAGTGCTAGAGATTTTTTCCGGAGTAGCGGGATAACAGATACGCAGTATTTT.

The chain has TRBV30 and TRBJ2-6; either TRBD1 or TRBD2 may fit D (5 bases each). The V gene's germline CDR1 is GTSNPN and CDR2 SVGIG (reference sequence). Trimming took 5 bases from V and 0 from J, leaving 17 bases between them. The CDR3 is 17 residues long. The CDR3 DNA follows: TGTGCCTGGCGAAGAGGGGTAGCCTTCTCTGGGGCCAACGTCCTGACTTTC. The encoded protein is CAWRRGVAFSGANVLTF. Variable domain in full (rest from reference TRBV30 and TRBJ2-6): SQTIHQWPATLVQPVGSPLSLECTVEGTSNPNLYWYRQAAGRGLQLLFYSVGIGQISSEVPQNLSASRPQDRQFILSSKKLLLSDSGFYLCAWRRGVAFSGANVLTFGAGSRLTVL.

This clonotype was seen more than once but under ten times. In nucleotides, the CDR3 is TGCAGTGCTAGGGGAGTCGCGGGAGGACGGGAGCAGTACTTC. Protein sequence: CSARGVAGGREQYF. The genes are TRBV20-1 and TRBJ2-7, with 8 bases fitting TRBD2. CDR1 and CDR2 (germline): DFQATT, SNEGSKA (reference sequence). V dropped 3 bases and J dropped 7; count of bases not matched to a gene: 11. The CDR3 extends over 14 amino acids.

This clonotype was detected many times. Here the CDR3 DNA reads TGTGCCAGCAGTATTGTAGATTCACCCCTCCACTTT. As protein: CASSIVDSPLHF. J is TRBJ1-6 and V is TRBV7-8; D is undetermined. V dropped 6 bases and J dropped 8 bases, with 8 bases sitting between them. The CDR3 spans 12 residues. Germline assignment: CDR1 SGHVS and CDR2 FQNEAQ.

Ten or more counts support this clonotype. V and J are TRBV12-3 or TRBV12-4 and TRBJ1-1; no definite D call. V lost 7 bases and J 1 base, leaving 13 bases between the germline ends. CDR3 length: 14 residues. CDR3 DNA: TGTGCCAGCAAACCACTTCGCCGGAACACTGAAGCTTTCTTT. Amino acid sequence: CASKPLRRNTEAFF.

The V gene is TRBV6-1, the J gene TRBJ1-4, with D hard to call. The CDR3 contains 17 residues. V lost 5 bases, J lost 3 bases, and 19 bases lay in between. The V gene's germline CDR1 is MNHNS and CDR2 SASEGT. CDR3 sequence reads: CASSRIEPGFSNEKLFF. CDR3 nucleotides: TGTGCCAGCAGTCGTATTGAGCCCGGGTTCTCTAATGAAAAACTGTTTTTT.

This clonotype was seen ten or more times. The chain has TRBV24-1 and TRBJ2-2; D call uncertain. Per germline, CDR1 KGHDR and CDR2 SFDVKD. V lost 3 bases, J lost 6 bases, and 10 bases lay in between. The CDR3 consists of 14 residues. The CDR3 DNA reads TGTGCCACCAGTGATATCAACGAGGCCGGGGAGCTGTTTTTT. Its translation is CATSDINEAGELFF.

The V gene is TRBV20-1, the J gene TRBJ2-7; TRBD2 agrees at 9 bases. The J segment lost 4 bases and the V segment lost 3 bases, leaving 4 bases of the junction unmatched. The CDR3 sequence is 13 residues long. Germline V gene sequence: CDR1 DFQATT, CDR2 SNEGSKA (reference sequence). CDR3 loop: CSASATSGYEQYF. In DNA, the CDR3 is TGCAGTGCTAGCGCGACTAGCGGTTACGAGCAGTACTTC.

The gene calls are TRBV29-1 and TRBJ1-4; a possible D gene is TRBD1 (5 bases). Germline CDR1 reads SQVTM; CDR2 reads ANQGSEA. The CDR3 length is 11 residues. Trimming took 6 bases from V and 6 from J, leaving 8 bases between them. This chain's CDR3 is CSVGTDEKLFF. The CDR3 DNA reads TGCAGCGTCGGGACTGATGAAAAACTGTTTTTT.

This clonotype was seen repeatedly, ten times or more. This rearrangement joins TRBV12-3 or TRBV12-4 to TRBJ2-1; D gene unclear. V shed 3 bases and J shed 8 bases, with 8 bases lying between them. The CDR3 is made up of 12 amino acids. Here the CDR3 reads CASSLLSDEQFF. The CDR3 region has the DNA TGTGCCAGCAGTTTGCTCTCGGATGAGCAGTTCTTC.

Many counts were recorded for this clonotype. This sequence joins TRBV7-2 and TRBJ2-3; 8 nucleotides agree with TRBD2. Looked up from germline, CDR1 is SGHTA and CDR2 is FQGNSA. The CDR3 totals 17 residues. Trimming removed 2 bases from V and 1 base from J; junction bases left unmatched: 8. The DNA for the CDR3 is TGTGCCAGCAGCTTAAGCGGGAGTTCTCCTGGCACAGATACGCAGTATTTT. Protein sequence: CASSLSGSSPGTDTQYF.

This clonotype was counted many times. V gene TRBV28 combines with J gene TRBJ2-1; TRBD2 matches at 8 bases. CDR3 length: 16 residues. Germline V gene lookup returns CDR1 MDHEN and CDR2 SYDVKM. V lost 5 bases and J lost 8; bases outside the gene matches: 14. The CDR3 bases are TGTGCCAGCAGTACCCCCCACGGGAGGGCCTCGGATGAGCAGTTCTTC. This gives the protein CASSTPHGRASDEQFF. The complete variable domain, with remaining parts taken from reference TRBV28 and TRBJ2-1, reads DVKVTQSSRYLVKRTGEKVFLECVQDMDHENMFWYRQDPGLGLRLIYFSYDVKMKEKGDIPEGYSVSREKKERFSLILESASTNQTSMYLCASSTPHGRASDEQFFGPGTRLTVL.

This clonotype was observed a few times. J is TRBJ1-2 and V is TRBV29-1; a possible D gene is TRBD1 (5 bases). CDR1 SQVTM and CDR2 ANQGSEA come from the germline V gene. This CDR3 spans 14 amino acids. V lost 0 bases and J lost 4, with 12 bases in between. For the CDR3, the DNA is TGCAGCGTTGAAGATCTTCAGGGTTCCTATGGCTACACCTTC. It yields the protein CSVEDLQGSYGYTF.

This clonotype occurred a few times. This chain uses TRBV5-1 with TRBJ1-1, with D possibly TRBD1 on 6 matching bases. CDR3 length: 16 residues. Germline V gives CDR1 SGHRS, CDR2 YFSETQ. The V end was cut by 5 bases, the J end by 8 bases, with 25 bases between. The chain's CDR3 is CASSVSGGASVIEAFF. In nucleotides, the CDR3 is TGCGCCAGCAGTGTTTCGGGGGGCGCGTCAGTAATAGAAGCTTTCTTT.

DNA for the CDR3: TGCGCCAGCAGCCAAGAGGTTGGGCTCGCCGGAAACACCATATATTTT. This encodes CASSQEVGLAGNTIYF. The rearrangement joins TRBV4-1 to TRBJ1-3; no clear D. V lost 0 bases and J lost 4, with 13 bases in between. CDR1 is MGHRA, CDR2 YSYEKL, per germline. This CDR3 contains 16 residues.

This clonotype was detected ten times or more. The genes are TRBV19 and TRBJ1-5; D unresolved. Trimming took off 11 bases at V and 4 bases at J, with 18 bases between the two ends. The CDR3 length is 14 residues. Germline-derived CDR1 and CDR2 are LNHDA and SQIVND (reference sequence). CDR3 loop: CAGGGPGHNQPQHF. As DNA, the CDR3 is TGTGCCGGAGGAGGGCCGGGCCATAATCAGCCCCAGCATTTT. The full variable domain, its missing parts supplied by reference TRBV19 and TRBJ1-5, is DGGITQSPKYLFRKEGQNVTLSCEQNLNHDAMYWYRQDPGQGLRLIYYSQIVNDFQKGDIAEGYSVSREKKESFPLTVTSAQKNPTAFYLCAGGGPGHNQPQHFGDGTRLSIL.

The chain is built from TRBV28 and TRBJ1-2; the match to TRBD1 covers 8 bases. V lost 5 bases to trimming and J lost 5 bases; unmatched junction nucleotides: 4. The CDR3 sequence is 13 residues long. CDR1 and CDR2 (germline): MDHEN, SYDVKM. As DNA, the CDR3 is TGTGCCAGCAGTCCGGGACAGGTTTATGGCTACACCTTC. This translates into CASSPGQVYGYTF.

This clonotype appeared many times. J is TRBJ2-2 and V is TRBV28; 8 bases are a match to TRBD1. The germline gives CDR1 MDHEN, CDR2 SYDVKM. V shed 6 bases and J 6 bases; nucleotides not matched to a gene: 9. The CDR3 covers 15 residues. As DNA, the CDR3 is TGTGCCAGCAGCAGCCACAGGGGGTCTCCCGGGGAGCTGTTTTTT. Translation gives CASSSHRGSPGELFF.

This clonotype was observed at least ten times. V and J are TRBV6-2 or TRBV6-3 and TRBJ1-5; possible D gene TRBD1, 5 bases. V lost 6 bases, J lost 7 bases, and 13 bases lay in between. This CDR3 is 13 amino acids long. Germline CDR1 reads MNHEY; CDR2 reads SVGEGT. The CDR3 protein is CASSPGARQPQHF. The DNA for the CDR3 is TGTGCCAGCAGCCCTGGGGCTCGGCAGCCCCAGCATTTT.

This clonotype was observed a handful of times. J is TRBJ2-7 and V is TRBV3-1; D call uncertain. CDR3 size: 14 residues. CDR1 is LGHDT, CDR2 YNNKEL, per germline (reference sequence). The germline V and J ends were trimmed by 0 bases and 9 bases, with 15 bases remaining between them. CDR3 in DNA: TGTGCCAGCAGCCAAGATTTAGCCACCCCGCGGCAGTACTTC. It specifies CASSQDLATPRQYF.

This clonotype was detected a few times. The chain has TRBV29-1 and TRBJ2-3; 7 bases are shared with TRBD2. The CDR3 is 14 residues long. The V segment lost 7 bases and the J segment 0 bases; nucleotides outside the gene matches: 7. CDR1 is SQVTM and CDR2 is ANQGSEA in the germline V gene. The CDR3 protein is CSASGSGSTDTQYF. The CDR3 coding sequence is TGCAGCGCTTCGGGTAGCGGGAGCACAGATACGCAGTATTTT.

This clonotype was seen only a few times. The CDR3 spells CASSIERGGSYEQYF. The CDR3 nucleotides are TGTGCCAGTAGTATCGAGAGGGGGGGATCCTACGAGCAGTACTTC. This chain uses TRBV19 with TRBJ2-7; possibly TRBD2 for D (7 bases). CDR1 and CDR2 from the germline V gene are LNHDA and SQIVND (reference sequence). The CDR3 is made up of 15 amino acids. V was trimmed by 3 bases and J by 1 base, leaving 13 bases between them.

This clonotype was recorded at least ten times. This chain uses TRBV12-3 or TRBV12-4 with TRBJ1-2; 8 positions match TRBD1. The CDR3 is made up of 13 amino acids. V trimming: 5 bases; J trimming: 7 bases; junction bases outside the gene matches: 6. CDR3 loop: CASSGRQGIGYTF. The CDR3 coding sequence is TGTGCCAGCAGTGGAAGACAGGGGATTGGCTACACCTTC.

There are many counts of this clonotype. The chain combines TRBV11-2 with TRBJ2-1, with 14 bases fitting TRBD2. The J segment lost 10 bases and the V segment lost 4 bases, leaving 12 bases of the junction unmatched. Germline V gene data show CDR1 as SGHAT and CDR2 as FQNNGV. The CDR3 runs to 17 residues. The CDR3 coding sequence is TGTGCCAGCAGCTCCATACATGGGACTAGCGGGAGACACGAGCAGTTCTTC. Its protein product is CASSSIHGTSGRHEQFF.

This clonotype was counted ten times or more. The genes are TRBV7-8 and TRBJ1-1; tentatively, D is TRBD1 (6 bases). The germline gives CDR1 SGHVS, CDR2 FQNEAQ. The ends were cut back, 3 bases at V and 0 bases at J, with 8 bases in the middle. This CDR3 comprises 14 residues. The CDR3 bases are TGTGCCAGCAGCTTGGACAGACTGAACACTGAAGCTTTCTTT. Translating it yields CASSLDRLNTEAFF.